The sequence of this T cell receptor beta chain was determined in a study of cytomegalovirus exposure and HLA in healthy donors. Broader study findings: Using a false discovery rate of 0.05, a later analysis showed that some 16,000 TCR beta sequences were associated with HLA alleles.

This PCR relied on a set of 60 Vbeta primers and 13 Jbeta primers. Using immunoSEQ multiplex PCR, the repertoire was profiled, and TCRdb retains in-frame clones only, with some absent. Of over 150,000 clones detected, 79% appear once; the ten largest clones hold roughly 1.5%. Trimming cost V 0 bases and J 4 bases; bases outside gene matches: 3. The CDR3 sequence is 14 residues long. In regard to this clone: Its target is not known.

Regarding donors, all were healthy bone marrow donors. The genes are TRBV5-3 and TRBJ1-2; TRBD1 matches 7 bases. TRBV5-3 is an open reading frame whose function is uncertain. The sequenced sample consisted of PBMCs. This TCR was sampled from a woman aged 18-29 years in good health and CMV-seronegative. DNA for the CDR3: TGTGCCAGAAGCTTGGCTCGGACAGGCTATGGCTACACCTTC. Its protein product is CARSLARTGYGYTF.